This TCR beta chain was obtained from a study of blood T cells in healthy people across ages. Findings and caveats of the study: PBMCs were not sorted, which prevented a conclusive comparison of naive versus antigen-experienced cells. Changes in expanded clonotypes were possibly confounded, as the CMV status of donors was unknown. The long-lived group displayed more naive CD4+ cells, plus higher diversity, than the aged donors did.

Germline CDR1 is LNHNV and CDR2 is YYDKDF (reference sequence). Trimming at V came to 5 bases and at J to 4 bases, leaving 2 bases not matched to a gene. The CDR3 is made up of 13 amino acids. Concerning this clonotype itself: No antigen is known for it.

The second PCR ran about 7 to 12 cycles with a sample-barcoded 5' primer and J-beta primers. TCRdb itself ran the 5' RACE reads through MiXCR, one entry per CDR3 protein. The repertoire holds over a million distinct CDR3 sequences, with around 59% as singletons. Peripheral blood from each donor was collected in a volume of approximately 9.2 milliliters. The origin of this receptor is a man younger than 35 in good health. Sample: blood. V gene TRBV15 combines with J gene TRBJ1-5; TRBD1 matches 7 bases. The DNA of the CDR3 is TGTGCCACCAGCGGCAGGGGGAATCAGCCCCAGCATTTT. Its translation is CATSGRGNQPQHF.